This TCR beta chain was captured in a study of neurological immune-mediated disorders. Study results and limitations: Across subjects, no CDR3 amino acid sequence appeared in expanded clones of more than one subject, a finding that suggested private repertoires in all groups.

Concerning this clonotype itself: The antigen is unknown. One end of the junction varies from germline; a read error may be responsible.

Time point of the sample: technical triplicate 3. Unsorted libraries used 2 million PBMCs kept at -80 degrees C. This CDR3 region has 11 residues. Germline CDR1 is SGDLS and CDR2 is YYNGEE. The cDNA was generated by 5'RACE with 10-nucleotide random UMIs. Every sequencing run generated over 160 million TCR-beta sequences from 15-18 subjects. TCRdb re-derived calls from the 5' RACE reads in MiXCR, one entry per CDR3 protein. The sample contains about 45,000 distinct CDR3 sequences, 20% to 25% of which appear only once. J is TRBJ2-3 and V is TRBV9; tentative D call: TRBD2 (5 bases). The source is a man aged 60-69 years with HTLV-1-associated myelopathy (HAM/TSP). The sequenced sample was PBMCs. CDR3 amino acids: CASSVENTQYF. CDR3 in DNA: TGTGCCAGTAGCGTCGAAAATACGCAGTATTTT.